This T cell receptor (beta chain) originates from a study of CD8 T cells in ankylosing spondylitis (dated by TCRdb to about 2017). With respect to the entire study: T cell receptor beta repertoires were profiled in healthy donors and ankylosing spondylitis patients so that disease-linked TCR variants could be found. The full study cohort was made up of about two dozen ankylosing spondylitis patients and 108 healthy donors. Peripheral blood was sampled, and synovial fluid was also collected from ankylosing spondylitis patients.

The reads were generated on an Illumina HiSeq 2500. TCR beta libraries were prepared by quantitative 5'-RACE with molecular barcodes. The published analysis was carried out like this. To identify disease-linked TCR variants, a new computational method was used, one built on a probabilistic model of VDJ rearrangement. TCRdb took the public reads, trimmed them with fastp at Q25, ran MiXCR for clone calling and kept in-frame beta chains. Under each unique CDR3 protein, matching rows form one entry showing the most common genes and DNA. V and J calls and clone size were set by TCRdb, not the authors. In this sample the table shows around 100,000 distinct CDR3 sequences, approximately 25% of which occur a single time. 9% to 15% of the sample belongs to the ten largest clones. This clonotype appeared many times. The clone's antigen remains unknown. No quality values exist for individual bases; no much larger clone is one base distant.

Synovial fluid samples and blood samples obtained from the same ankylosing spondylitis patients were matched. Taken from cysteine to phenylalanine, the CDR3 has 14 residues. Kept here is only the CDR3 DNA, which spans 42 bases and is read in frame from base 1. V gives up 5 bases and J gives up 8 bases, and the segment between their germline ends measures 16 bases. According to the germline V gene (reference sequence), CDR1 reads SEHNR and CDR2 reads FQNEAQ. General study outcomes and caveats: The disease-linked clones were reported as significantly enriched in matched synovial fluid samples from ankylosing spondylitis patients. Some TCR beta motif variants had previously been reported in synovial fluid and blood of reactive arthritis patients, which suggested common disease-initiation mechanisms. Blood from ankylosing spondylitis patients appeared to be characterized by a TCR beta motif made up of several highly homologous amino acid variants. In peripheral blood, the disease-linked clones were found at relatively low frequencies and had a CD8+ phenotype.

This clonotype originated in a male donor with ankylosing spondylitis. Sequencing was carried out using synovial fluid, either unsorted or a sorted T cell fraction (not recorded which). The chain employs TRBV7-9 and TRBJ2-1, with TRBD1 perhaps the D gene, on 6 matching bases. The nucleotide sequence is TGTGCCAGCAGCCAAGACAGGCACAACGATGAGCAGTTCTTC. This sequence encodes CASSQDRHNDEQFF.